These 23 T cell receptor beta chains were sequenced from one sample in a study of T cells in localized non-small cell lung cancer. Only in-frame clones appear in the TCRdb table, and some are missing; sequencing was by immunoSEQ multiplex PCR. The data contain fewer than 35,000 clones, 86% of them singletons. The sequenced sample was peripheral blood, obtained before any cancer treatment. The receptors here all came from a male donor older than 55 with stage III lung adenocarcinoma.

The chain uses TRBV5-8 and TRBJ1-4; D remains unclear. The CDR3 covers 16 residues. Germline V gene lookup returns CDR1 SGHTS and CDR2 YDEGEE. With 2 bases removed from V and 7 bases from J, the gap between germline ends came to 18 bases. The chain's CDR3 is CASSFPGLREGEKLFF. The CDR3 nucleotides are TGTGCCAGCAGCTTTCCCGGACTTCGGGAGGGTGAAAAACTGTTTTTT.

The rearrangement joins TRBV5-4 to TRBJ2-3; 10 nucleotides line up with TRBD2. The germline V gene has CDR1 SGHNT and CDR2 YYREEE (reference sequence). V was pared by 5 bases and J by 5 bases, with 5 bases of the junction left unmatched. The CDR3 sequence is 14 residues long. CDR3 coding DNA: TGTGCCAGCAGACCAAGACTAGCGGGAGATACGCAGTATTTT. Its protein is CASRPRLAGDTQYF.

CDR3 nucleotide sequence: TGTGCCAGCAGTTATCAAACCGGGACAGGGGCCTATGGCTACACCTTC. Protein sequence: CASSYQTGTGAYGYTF. The V gene is TRBV6-5, the J gene TRBJ1-2; 10 bases match TRBD1. The CDR3 has 16 residues. Looked up from germline, CDR1 is MNHEY and CDR2 is SVGAGI. V lost 3 bases to trimming and J lost 4 bases; unmatched junction nucleotides: 8.

The chain links TRBV7-2 to TRBJ2-3; weak D call: TRBD1 (5 bases). V was shortened by 6 bases and J by 5 bases, with 18 bases between the two germline ends. This CDR3 has 15 amino acids. The V gene's germline CDR1 is SGHTA and CDR2 FQGNSA. Here the CDR3 DNA reads TGTGCCAGCAGTCTAATGGGGCGTTGGATAGATACGCAGTATTTT. It is translated as CASSLMGRWIDTQYF. Filled out from reference TRBV7-2 and TRBJ2-3, the complete variable domain reads GAGVSQSPSNKVTEKGKDVELRCDPISGHTALYWYRQSLGQGLEFLIYFQGNSAPDKSGLPSDRFSAERTGGSVSTLTIQRTQQEDSAVYLCASSLMGRWIDTQYFGPGTRLTVL.

V and J are TRBV15 and TRBJ2-7; no clear D. The CDR3 extends over 13 amino acids. With 0 bases removed from V and 4 bases from J, the gap between germline ends came to 7 bases. Germline values: CDR1 LNHNV, CDR2 YYDKDF (reference sequence). CDR3: CATSRDLLYEQYF. CDR3 coding DNA: TGTGCCACCAGCAGAGATCTGCTATACGAGCAGTACTTC.

CDR3 sequence reads: CASSRASGPQYF. As DNA, the CDR3 is TGTGCCAGCAGCCGGGCCTCTGGCCCCCAGTATTTT. The chain has TRBV11-3 and TRBJ2-3; D is ambiguous. V gave up 5 bases and J gave up 12 bases, with 15 bases separating them. Per germline, CDR1 SGHNT and CDR2 YENEEA. The CDR3 totals 12 residues.

The CDR3 DNA reads as TGTGCCAGCAGCTTCATGACAGGGTCCGGGGAGCTGTTTTTT. Protein sequence: CASSFMTGSGELFF. The rearrangement uses TRBV11-3 and TRBJ2-2; TRBD1 aligns across 7 bases. CDR3 length equals 14 residues. The V segment lost 3 bases and the J segment 6 bases; nucleotides outside the gene matches: 4. Germline assignment: CDR1 SGHNT and CDR2 YENEEA.

The chain links TRBV7-9 to TRBJ1-2, with no clear D. V was clipped by 2 bases and J by 4 bases, with 17 bases between them. Germline CDR1 reads SEHNR; CDR2 reads FQNEAQ (reference sequence). The length of the CDR3 is 16 residues. This chain's CDR3 is CASSLTTPITTYGYTF. In DNA form, the CDR3 reads TGTGCCAGCAGCTTAACGACCCCAATTACTACCTATGGCTACACCTTC.

The chain has TRBV19 and TRBJ2-1; D possibly corresponds to TRBD1 (5 bases). The CDR3 covers 14 residues. V lost 7 bases and J 3 bases, leaving 13 bases between the germline ends. Per germline, CDR1 LNHDA and CDR2 SQIVND (reference sequence). The CDR3: CASMAGQLYNEQFF. For the CDR3, the DNA is TGTGCCAGTATGGCAGGGCAACTCTACAATGAGCAGTTCTTC.

V usage is TRBV5-6 and J usage is TRBJ2-2; TRBD2 matches 12 bases. This CDR3 comprises 17 residues. V lost 3 bases, J lost 5 bases, and 8 bases stayed unmatched. Germline V gene sequence: CDR1 SGHDT, CDR2 YYEEEE. The CDR3 bases are TGTGCCAGCAGCTCGGTCCGGACTAGCGGGGTTACCGGGGAGCTGTTTTTT. Translating gives CASSSVRTSGVTGELFF.

This clone was recorded only once. The chain couples TRBV5-8 to TRBJ2-3; D possibly corresponds to TRBD1 (5 bases). Trimming cost V 3 bases and J 5 bases, with 7 bases left between them. CDR3 length: 12 residues. In germline, CDR1 is SGHTS, CDR2 YDEGEE. The CDR3 loop is CASSSGKDTQYF. CDR3 nucleotide sequence: TGTGCCAGCAGCTCAGGGAAAGATACGCAGTATTTT.

This chain joins TRBV5-6 and TRBJ2-5; 10 bases agree with TRBD1. J gave up 5 bases and V 4 bases, and 14 bases lay outside the gene matches. This CDR3 region has 17 residues. The germline gives CDR1 SGHDT, CDR2 YYEEEE. The CDR3 loop is CASSPPRTGGMVETQYF. DNA for the CDR3: TGTGCCAGCAGCCCACCTAGGACAGGGGGAATGGTCGAGACCCAGTACTTC.

The count of this clone is one. The rearrangement links TRBV10-1 to TRBJ2-5, with D possibly called TRBD1 or TRBD2 (5 bases each). V dropped 0 bases and J dropped 4 bases, with 15 bases sitting between them. From germline, CDR1 is WNHNN and CDR2 SYGVQD (reference sequence). This CDR3 has 16 residues. The CDR3 region has the DNA TGCGCCAGCAGTGAGTCGGCCCGGGACGGAAGAGAGACCCAGTACTTC. It codes for CASSESARDGRETQYF.

The J gene is TRBJ1-2, the V gene TRBV7-8; perhaps TRBD1 as D (6 bases). Looked up from germline, CDR1 is SGHVS and CDR2 is FQNEAQ. This CDR3 spans 14 amino acids. V lost 1 base and J 4 bases, leaving 10 bases between the germline ends. CDR3 coding DNA: TGTGCCAGCAGCTTAGAGGGGGAACCCTATGGCTACACCTTC. The encoded protein is CASSLEGEPYGYTF.

This clone was counted a single time. J is TRBJ2-2 and V is TRBV6-6, with a weak D call TRBD2 (6 bases). The CDR3 loop spans 13 amino acids. The germline V gene has CDR1 MNHNY and CDR2 SVGAGI (reference sequence). Between the trimmed V and J ends, which lost 8 bases and 6 bases, there was a span of 13 bases. The CDR3 protein is CASEGPGAGELFF. The CDR3 bases are TGTGCCAGCGAGGGACCGGGAGCCGGGGAGCTGTTTTTT.

The chain employs TRBV5-1 and TRBJ2-7; D uncertain. The germline V and J ends were trimmed by 0 bases and 2 bases, with 6 bases remaining between them. The germline gives CDR1 SGHRS, CDR2 YFSETQ. The length of the CDR3 is 13 residues. CDR3 residues: CASSLDSPYEQYF. DNA for the CDR3: TGCGCCAGCAGCTTGGACAGTCCCTACGAGCAGTACTTC. The full variable domain, with the rest looked up from reference TRBV5-1 and TRBJ2-7, is KAGVTQTPRYLIKTRGQQVTLSCSPISGHRSVSWYQQTPGQGLQFLFEYFSETQRNKGNFPGRFSGRQFSNSRSEMNVSTLELGDSALYLCASSLDSPYEQYFGPGTRLTVT.

The chain has TRBV28 and TRBJ1-2; the D is unclear. Germline CDR1 reads MDHEN; CDR2 reads SYDVKM. CDR3 length equals 13 residues. Trimming cost V 7 bases and J 0 bases, with 9 bases left between them. CDR3 sequence (DNA): TGTGCCAGCACCGACACCTCTAACTATGGCTACACCTTC. Protein: CASTDTSNYGYTF.

The rearrangement uses TRBV5-1 and TRBJ2-1; 9 bases match TRBD2. This CDR3 contains 14 residues. The V gene's germline CDR1 is SGHRS and CDR2 YFSETQ. Germline trimming cut 5 bases from V and 6 bases from J; bases unmatched to any gene: 6. CDR3 in amino acids: CASRLAGDLNEQFF. CDR3 bases: TGCGCCAGCAGATTAGCGGGAGACCTCAATGAGCAGTTCTTC. The full variable domain, its missing parts supplied by reference TRBV5-1 and TRBJ2-1, is KAGVTQTPRYLIKTRGQQVTLSCSPISGHRSVSWYQQTPGQGLQFLFEYFSETQRNKGNFPGRFSGRQFSNSRSEMNVSTLELGDSALYLCASRLAGDLNEQFFGPGTRLTVL.

The V call is TRBV21-1, the J call TRBJ1-2. TRBV21-1 is labeled a pseudogene. The CDR3 is 16 amino acids. CDR3 nucleotides: TGTGCCAGCAGCAAAGAGGTAGGGAGATCAGACTATGGCTACACCTTC. Translation gives CASSKEVGRSDYGYTF.

This clone was observed a few times. The chain recombines TRBV5-5 with TRBJ1-1; D may be TRBD1 (5 bases). This CDR3 has 14 amino acids. Germline loops: CDR1 SGHKS, CDR2 YYEKEE (reference sequence). Deletions cut 7 bases from V and 1 base from J, with 14 bases between. The CDR3 loop is CASGKQATNTEAFF. As DNA, the CDR3 is TGTGCCAGCGGAAAACAGGCGACGAACACTGAAGCTTTCTTT.

The V and J genes are TRBV7-3 and TRBJ2-7; the match to TRBD1 covers 7 bases. The length of the CDR3 is 12 residues. Unmatched junction bases numbered 6, after V lost 0 bases and J lost 13 bases. Germline values: CDR1 SGHTA, CDR2 FQGTGA. CDR3 DNA sequence: TGTGCCAGCAGCTTAACGGGGGACAGCTTCTACTTC. Translated, it gives CASSLTGDSFYF. Based on the CDR3 plus reference TRBV7-3 and TRBJ2-7, the full variable domain is GAGVSQTPSNKVTEKGKYVELRCDPISGHTALYWYRQSLGQGPEFLIYFQGTGAADDSGLPNDRFFAVRPEGSVSTLKIQRTERGDSAVYLCASSLTGDSFYFGPGTRLTVT.

The chain recombines TRBV6-1 with TRBJ2-1; a possible D gene is TRBD2 (6 bases). CDR3 length: 14 residues. V was clipped by 4 bases and J by 4 bases, with 11 bases between them. Germline CDR1 is MNHNS and CDR2 is SASEGT. The CDR3 DNA reads as TGTGCCAGCAGTGTAACGGGAGCTTACAATGAGCAGTTCTTC. Protein product: CASSVTGAYNEQFF.

The chain joins TRBV6-6 to TRBJ2-2; D ambiguous. With 2 bases removed from V and 1 base from J, the gap between germline ends came to 5 bases. The CDR3 length is 14 residues. Germline CDR1 and CDR2: MNHNY and SVGAGI (reference sequence). The CDR3 DNA reads as TGTGCCAGCAGTTACAGAGAGAACACCGGGGAGCTGTTTTTT. It yields the protein CASSYRENTGELFF.